A selection of T cell receptor beta chains follows, all from one sample in a study of T cells in Graves' hyperthyroidism and ophthalmopathy. In TCRdb, the multiplex PCR reads were re-called with MiXCR into one record per CDR3 protein. Among 660,000 or so distinct CDR3 sequences listed, about 45% were seen once. The sequencing sample was made of peripheral blood or thyroid tissue (not recorded which). These receptors all stem from an adult man with Graves' disease, either hyperthyroidism or ophthalmopathy (not recorded which). CDR3s include the opening cysteine and the closing phenylalanine or tryptophan. Fields, in order: J gene, V gene, clone size, CDR3 length, D gene, CDR3 protein, CDR3 DNA. A D gene is named only where the DNA matches it firmly. A clone size is listed for some rows: how often the clone was seen (once, few, many), or a class if it is expanded.

TRBJ1-1	TRBV14	.	15	.	CASSQRRQVNTEAFF	TGTGCCAGCAGCCAAAGGAGGCAGGTGAACACTGAAGCTTTCTTT
TRBJ1-1	TRBV7-2	.	14	.	CASSLEGRLTEAFF	TGTGCCAGCAGCTTAGAAGGCAGGCTCACTGAAGCTTTCTTT
TRBJ1-1	TRBV25-1	once	14	.	CASSLIGVPTEAFF	TGTGCCAGCAGTTTAATCGGGGTCCCAACTGAAGCTTTCTTT
TRBJ1-6	TRBV2	.	16	TRBD1	CASSEEGQGLDSPLHF	TGTGCCAGCAGTGAAGAGGGACAGGGGTTGGATTCACCCCTCCACTTT
TRBJ1-5	TRBV2	few	15	TRBD1	CASSNRGGSNQPQHF	TGTGCCAGCAGTAACAGGGGGGGAAGCAATCAGCCCCAGCATTTT
TRBJ2-7	TRBV10-1	.	15	TRBD2	CASSEIAGDEYEQYF	TGCGCCAGCAGTGAAATAGCGGGGGACGAATACGAGCAGTACTTC
TRBJ2-7	TRBV6-1	.	14	.	CASSEASQGYEQYF	TGTGCCAGCAGTGAAGCCTCACAGGGTTACGAGCAGTACTTC
TRBJ2-6	TRBV6-4	many	15	.	CASSDSGAGANVLTF	TGTGCCAGCAGTGACTCAGGGGCTGGGGCCAACGTCCTGACTTTC
TRBJ2-1	TRBV7-9	once	13	.	CASSAGTSNEQFF	TGTGCCAGCAGCGCAGGGACAAGCAATGAGCAGTTCTTC
TRBJ1-5	TRBV19	.	15	.	CASSVISGGNQPQHF	TGTGCCAGTAGTGTCATTTCAGGGGGCAATCAGCCCCAGCATTTT
TRBJ1-1	TRBV20-1	few	16	.	CSARTRGGGRNTEAFF	TGCAGTGCTAGGACTAGGGGGGGCGGGAGGAACACTGAAGCTTTCTTT
TRBJ1-1	TRBV29-1	.	13	.	CSSRETADTEAFF	TGCAGCTCACGTGAGACAGCTGACACAGAAGCTTTCTTT
TRBJ1-5	TRBV2	.	13	.	CASSGQVTQPQHF	TGTGCCAGCAGTGGACAGGTAACTCAGCCCCAGCATTTT
TRBJ1-6	TRBV7-9	many	15	.	CASSPQDRDNSPLHF	TGTGCCAGCAGCCCACAGGACAGAGATAATTCACCCCTCCACTTT
TRBJ1-4	TRBV9	.	14	.	CASSESGGSGQLFF	TGTGCCAGCAGCGAGTCGGGAGGGAGCGGACAACTGTTTTTT
TRBJ1-1	TRBV29-1	once	11	TRBD1	CSGGDSREAFF	TGCAGCGGAGGGGACAGCCGGGAAGCTTTCTTT
TRBJ1-3	TRBV7-9	few	17	.	CASSLEEISSSGNTIYF	TGTGCCAGCAGCTTAGAGGAGATTTCGAGCTCTGGAAACACCATATATTTT
TRBJ1-3	TRBV12-3/TRBV12-4	.	12	.	CASTLVGNTIYF	TGTGCCAGCACGTTGGTTGGAAACACCATATATTTT
TRBJ1-2	TRBV7-9	.	15	.	CASSQAHPVNYGYTF	TGTGCCAGCAGCCAAGCTCATCCGGTGAACTATGGCTACACCTTC
TRBJ2-2	TRBV2	many	15	.	CASSDDGGAVGELFF	TGTGCCAGCAGTGACGATGGGGGCGCGGTCGGGGAGCTGTTTTTT
TRBJ2-7	TRBV29-1	.	12	TRBD1	CSVGGQGDEQYF	TGCAGCGTTGGCGGACAGGGGGACGAGCAGTACTTC
TRBJ1-2	TRBV19	few	14	TRBD1	CASRRDRGPYGYTF	TGTGCCAGTAGGCGGGACAGGGGGCCCTATGGCTACACCTTC
TRBJ1-4	TRBV5-1	.	14	.	CASSSGQINEKLFF	TGCGCCAGCAGCTCCGGACAGATTAATGAAAAACTGTTTTTT
TRBJ1-1	TRBV12-3/TRBV12-4	many	12	.	CASSQHNTEAFF	TGTGCCAGCAGCCAACATAACACTGAAGCTTTCTTT
TRBJ2-2	TRBV24-1	.	16	TRBD1	CATSDSRDRGTGELFF	TGTGCCACCAGTGATTCCCGGGACAGGGGAACCGGGGAGCTGTTTTTT
TRBJ1-5	TRBV7-2	many	15	.	CASSSGRSGNQPQHF	TGTGCCAGCAGCTCGGGGCGGAGTGGCAATCAGCCCCAGCATTTT
TRBJ1-1	TRBV7-9	.	17	TRBD1	CASSPWTGGNLNTEAFF	TGTGCCAGCAGCCCCTGGACAGGGGGAAATTTGAACACTGAAGCTTTCTTT
TRBJ1-6	TRBV7-2	.	15	TRBD1	CASSLGQGGSSPLHF	TGTGCCAGCAGCTTAGGACAGGGGGGCAGCTCACCCCTCCACTTT
TRBJ2-6	TRBV7-2	.	16	TRBD1	CASSQGAQTGANVLTF	TGTGCCAGCAGCCAGGGGGCGCAGACTGGGGCCAACGTCCTGACTTTC
TRBJ2-6	TRBV29-1	once	14	TRBD1	CSVELTGVAYVLTF	TGCAGCGTTGAGTTGACAGGGGTTGCCTACGTCCTGACTTTC
TRBJ2-7	TRBV10-3	few	14	.	CASSYGGAPNEQYF	TGTGCCAGCAGTTACGGCGGGGCCCCCAACGAGCAGTACTTC
TRBJ1-5	TRBV2	many	14	TRBD1	CASSGGTGSQPQHF	TGTGCCAGCAGTGGCGGGACAGGGTCACAGCCCCAGCATTTT
TRBJ1-4	TRBV15	.	14	.	CATSRGWGDEKLFF	TGTGCCACCAGCAGAGGCTGGGGGGATGAAAAACTGTTTTTT
TRBJ2-2	TRBV7-8	.	16	.	CASSLDNSISAGELFF	TGTGCCAGCAGCTTAGATAATAGTATATCCGCCGGGGAGCTGTTTTTT
TRBJ2-7	TRBV29-1	many	13	TRBD2	CSALGTSIYEQYF	TGCAGCGCGTTGGGGACTAGCATCTACGAGCAGTACTTC
TRBJ2-5	TRBV7-9	.	12	TRBD1	CASSSRTGTQYF	TGTGCCAGCAGCTCTAGGACAGGGACCCAGTACTTC
TRBJ1-4	TRBV15	.	13	.	CATSRGTGEKLFF	TGTGCCACCAGCAGAGGAACAGGGGAAAAACTGTTTTTT
TRBJ1-5	TRBV7-2	.	15	TRBD1	CTSSQGTGSNQPQHF	TGTACCAGCAGCCAGGGGACAGGGAGCAATCAGCCCCAGCATTTT
TRBJ2-7	TRBV29-1	.	13	TRBD2	CSYQAGGPYEQYF	TGCAGCTACCAAGCGGGAGGGCCTTACGAGCAGTACTTC
TRBJ2-7	TRBV19	.	13	.	CASSTDSSYEQYF	TGTGCCAGTAGTACGGACAGCTCCTACGAGCAGTACTTC
TRBJ1-1	TRBV5-1	once	12	TRBD1	CASSLAGQGMVF	TGCGCCAGCAGCTTGGCCGGACAGGGGATGGTCTTT
TRBJ1-3	TRBV5-1	many	14	.	CASSPQGAGNTIYF	TGTGCCAGCAGTCCTCAGGGCGCTGGAAACACCATATATTTT